The 10 T cell receptor beta chains below come from one sample, sequenced in a study of response to subunit inactivated influenza vaccine. TCRdb independently ran MiXCR on the RT-PCR reads; one entry per CDR3 protein. In the table there are 250,000 to 350,000 distinct CDR3 sequences, 20% to 25% of which are singletons. The starting material was PBMCs from blood, obtained about 20 months after vaccination. The receptors were gathered from a man between 50 and 75 years old who received an inactivated influenza vaccine.

The chain carries TRBV4-1 and TRBJ1-2, with D tentatively TRBD1 (5 bases). Germline loops: CDR1 MGHRA, CDR2 YSYEKL. The CDR3 covers 15 residues. The germline V and J ends were trimmed by 1 base and 3 bases, with 12 bases remaining between them. The CDR3 is CASSQGTSRDYGYTF. The CDR3, as DNA: TGCGCCAGCAGCCAAGGGACATCGAGAGACTATGGCTACACCTTC.

This clonotype was observed a few times. Written as DNA, the CDR3 is TGTGCCAGCAGAACTACAGGGACTGAGACCCAGTACTTC. It encodes CASRTTGTETQYF. V and J are TRBV12-3 or TRBV12-4 and TRBJ2-5; TRBD1 or TRBD2 may be the D gene (6 bases each). The CDR3 contains 13 residues. V gave up 6 bases and J gave up 5 bases, with 13 bases separating them.

This clonotype was recorded once. An end of the junction does not agree with germline; a read error may underlie this. The chain combines TRBV7-2 with TRBJ1-2; D is ambiguous. CDR3 length equals 17 residues. CDR1 is SGHTA and CDR2 is FQGNSA in the germline V gene. This CDR3 is CASSSLGSQRANYGCTF. The CDR3 DNA reads as TGTGCCAGCAGCTCCCTCGGTAGCCAGCGAGCTAACTATGGCTGCACCTTC.

In this sample, this clonotype turned up a few times. The CDR3 DNA reads as TGTGCCAGCAGAAAAGGGGGTTGGAGATATGGCTACACCTTC. As protein: CASRKGGWRYGYTF. The J gene is TRBJ1-2, the V gene TRBV28, with D maybe TRBD1 (6 bases). V was trimmed by 6 bases and J by 5 bases, leaving 16 bases between them. The CDR3 covers 14 residues. The germline V gene encodes CDR1 MDHEN and CDR2 SYDVKM.

This chain joins TRBV7-9 and TRBJ1-2, with D possibly matching TRBD1 (5 bases). The CDR3 is 14 amino acids. The V and J ends lost 2 bases and 4 bases respectively, with 11 bases between them. Germline CDR1 reads SEHNR; CDR2 reads FQNEAQ (reference sequence). The CDR3 here is CASSLNPQVYGYTF. The CDR3 DNA is TGTGCCAGCAGCTTAAACCCACAGGTCTATGGCTACACCTTC.

The chain's CDR3 is CSAAGNNQPQHF. Here the CDR3 DNA reads TGCAGTGCGGCGGGAAACAATCAGCCCCAGCATTTT. J is TRBJ1-5 and V is TRBV20-1; D is ambiguous. The CDR3 covers 12 residues. Trimming took off 6 bases at V and 3 bases at J, with 9 bases between the two ends. Germline values: CDR1 DFQATT, CDR2 SNEGSKA (reference sequence).

This clonotype was seen a handful of times. V and J are TRBV2 and TRBJ2-3; possibly TRBD2 for D (5 bases). Trimming left V 0 bases short and J 3 bases short, with 10 bases between. CDR1 and CDR2 (germline): SNHLY, FYNNEI. The CDR3 is 15 residues long. The CDR3 reads CASSEAGVRTDTQYF. Here the CDR3 DNA reads TGTGCCAGCAGTGAAGCGGGAGTAAGGACAGATACGCAGTATTTT.

Only a few counts were recorded for this clonotype. The genes are TRBV19 and TRBJ1-2; D possibly corresponds to TRBD1 (6 bases). CDR1 and CDR2 (germline): LNHDA, SQIVND (reference sequence). V was cut by 6 bases and J by 8 bases, with 13 bases left in between. The CDR3 runs 12 residues. CDR3: CASSRTVFGYTF. The CDR3 nucleotides are TGTGCCAGTAGCCGGACAGTATTCGGCTACACCTTC.

The sample holds many counts of this clonotype. The chain links TRBV6-5 to TRBJ1-1; D not resolved. V was shortened by 6 bases and J by 2 bases, with 10 bases between the two germline ends. CDR1 and CDR2 (germline): MNHEY, SVGAGI. The CDR3 totals 13 residues. The CDR3 reads CASSFTGNTEAFF. The CDR3 DNA follows: TGTGCCAGCAGCTTCACGGGAAACACTGAAGCTTTCTTT.

J is TRBJ1-1 and V is TRBV3-1; D is unclear. The germline V and J ends were trimmed by 5 bases and 3 bases, with 10 bases remaining between them. From germline, CDR1 is LGHDT and CDR2 YNNKEL (reference sequence). The CDR3 runs 13 residues. The CDR3 region has the DNA TGTGCCAGCAGCACCCGGACGGACACTGAAGCTTTCTTT. Translation: CASSTRTDTEAFF.